This TCR beta chain was retrieved from a study of blood T cell repertoires in COVID-19. Study overall: COVID-19 samples, acute and convalescent, were from the United States, Italy and Spain.

Per the study methods: Cell counts per sample came from amplifying reference gene primers. The protocol was immunoSEQ multiplex PCR, while the TCRdb copy is restricted to in-frame clones and leaves out a portion. V and J calls and clone size come straight from that table; D and trimming were deduced from the DNA. Here the sample spans about 120,000 clones, 85% to 90% being singletons. Germline values: CDR1 SGDLS, CDR2 YYNGEE. This CDR3 is 14 amino acids long. V lost 1 base and J 6 bases, leaving 12 bases between the germline ends. This TCR was sampled from a man of 80 years or more with acute or convalescent COVID-19. V usage is TRBV9 and J usage is TRBJ2-3; D is possibly TRBD1 (5 bases). The sample was peripheral blood. The CDR3 bases are TGTGCCAGCAGCGTACAGAGCTCAGGGGATACGCAGTATTTT. It yields the protein CASSVQSSGDTQYF.